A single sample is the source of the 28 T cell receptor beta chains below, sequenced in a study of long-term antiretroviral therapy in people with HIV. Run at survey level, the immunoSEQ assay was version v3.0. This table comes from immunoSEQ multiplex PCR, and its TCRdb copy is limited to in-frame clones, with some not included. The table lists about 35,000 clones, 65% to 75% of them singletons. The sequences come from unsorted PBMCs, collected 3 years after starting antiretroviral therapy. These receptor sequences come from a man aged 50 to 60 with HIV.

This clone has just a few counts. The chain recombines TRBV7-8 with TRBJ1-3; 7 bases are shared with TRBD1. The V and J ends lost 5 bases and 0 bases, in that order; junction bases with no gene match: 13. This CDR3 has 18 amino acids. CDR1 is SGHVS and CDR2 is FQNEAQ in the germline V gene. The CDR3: CASSPGGRGLSSGNTIYF. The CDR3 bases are TGTGCCAGCAGCCCAGGGGGGAGGGGACTTAGCTCTGGAAACACCATATATTTT.

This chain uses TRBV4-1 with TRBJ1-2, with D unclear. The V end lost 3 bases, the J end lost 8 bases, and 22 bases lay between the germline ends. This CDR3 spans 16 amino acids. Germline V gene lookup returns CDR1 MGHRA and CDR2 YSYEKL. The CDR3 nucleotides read TGCGCCAGCAGCCAGACCTCGGGGATGATTTTGGGCGGCTACACCTTC. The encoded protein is CASSQTSGMILGGYTF.

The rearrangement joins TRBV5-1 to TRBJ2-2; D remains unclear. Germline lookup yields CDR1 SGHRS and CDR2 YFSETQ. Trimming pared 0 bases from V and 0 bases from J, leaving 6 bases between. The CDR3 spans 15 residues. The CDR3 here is CASSLDPSNTGELFF. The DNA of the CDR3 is TGCGCCAGCAGCTTGGACCCGTCGAACACCGGGGAGCTGTTTTTT.

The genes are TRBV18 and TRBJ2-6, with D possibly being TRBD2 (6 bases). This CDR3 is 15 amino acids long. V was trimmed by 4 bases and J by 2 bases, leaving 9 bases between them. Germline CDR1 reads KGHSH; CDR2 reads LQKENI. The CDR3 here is CASSRGTAGANVLTF. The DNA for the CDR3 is TGTGCCAGCTCACGCGGGACGGCTGGGGCCAACGTCCTGACTTTC.

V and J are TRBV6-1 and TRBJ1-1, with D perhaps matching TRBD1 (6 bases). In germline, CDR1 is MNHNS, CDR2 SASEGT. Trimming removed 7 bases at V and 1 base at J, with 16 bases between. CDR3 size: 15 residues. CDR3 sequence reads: CASNTLGGANTEAFF. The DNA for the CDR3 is TGTGCCAGCAACACCCTAGGGGGGGCGAACACTGAAGCTTTCTTT.

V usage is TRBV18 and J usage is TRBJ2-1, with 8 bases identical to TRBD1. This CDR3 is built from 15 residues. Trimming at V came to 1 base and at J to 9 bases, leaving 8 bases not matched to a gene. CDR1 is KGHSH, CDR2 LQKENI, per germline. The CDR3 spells CASSPQDRVEPEQFF. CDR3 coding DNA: TGTGCCAGCTCACCACAGGACAGGGTTGAACCTGAGCAGTTCTTC.

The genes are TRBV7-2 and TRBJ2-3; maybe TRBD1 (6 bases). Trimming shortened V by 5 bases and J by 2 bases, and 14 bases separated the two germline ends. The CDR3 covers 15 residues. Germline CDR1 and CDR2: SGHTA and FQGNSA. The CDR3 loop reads CASSPHRTDTDTQYF. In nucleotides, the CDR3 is TGTGCCAGCAGCCCTCACAGGACAGACACAGATACGCAGTATTTT.

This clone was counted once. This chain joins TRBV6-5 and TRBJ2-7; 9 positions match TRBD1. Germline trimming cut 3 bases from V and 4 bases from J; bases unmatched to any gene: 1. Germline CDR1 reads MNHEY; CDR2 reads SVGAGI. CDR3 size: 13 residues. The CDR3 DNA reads TGTGCCAGCAGTTATGGGACAGGGTACGAGCAGTACTTC. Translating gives CASSYGTGYEQYF.

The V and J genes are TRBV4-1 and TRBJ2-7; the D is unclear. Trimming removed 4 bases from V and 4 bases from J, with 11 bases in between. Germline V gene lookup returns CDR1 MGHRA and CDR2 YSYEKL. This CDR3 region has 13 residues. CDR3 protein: CASSPGDLYEQYF. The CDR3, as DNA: TGCGCCAGCAGCCCAGGTGACCTATACGAGCAGTACTTC.

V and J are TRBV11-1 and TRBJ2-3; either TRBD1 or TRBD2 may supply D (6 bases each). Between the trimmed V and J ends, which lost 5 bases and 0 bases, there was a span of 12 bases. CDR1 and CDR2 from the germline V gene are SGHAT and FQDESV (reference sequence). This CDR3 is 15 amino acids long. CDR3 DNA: TGTGCCAGCAGCGGACGGGGGCCCAGCACAGATACGCAGTATTTT. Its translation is CASSGRGPSTDTQYF.

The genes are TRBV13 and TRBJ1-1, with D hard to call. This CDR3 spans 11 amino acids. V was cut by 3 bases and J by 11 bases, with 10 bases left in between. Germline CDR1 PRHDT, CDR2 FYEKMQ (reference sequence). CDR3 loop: CASSFHAKAFF. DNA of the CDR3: TGTGCCAGCAGCTTCCACGCCAAGGCTTTCTTT.

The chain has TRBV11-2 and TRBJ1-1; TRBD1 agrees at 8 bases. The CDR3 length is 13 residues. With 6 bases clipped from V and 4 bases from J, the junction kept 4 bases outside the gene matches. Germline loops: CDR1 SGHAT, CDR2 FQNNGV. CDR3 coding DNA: TGTGCCAGCAGTTTCACAGGGGGCACTGAAGCTTTCTTT. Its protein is CASSFTGGTEAFF. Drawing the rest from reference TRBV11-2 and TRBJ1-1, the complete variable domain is EAGVAQSPRYKIIEKRQSVAFWCNPISGHATLYWYQQILGQGPKLLIQFQNNGVVDDSQLPKDRFSAERLKGVDSTLKIQPAKLEDSAVYLCASSFTGGTEAFFGQGTRLTVV.

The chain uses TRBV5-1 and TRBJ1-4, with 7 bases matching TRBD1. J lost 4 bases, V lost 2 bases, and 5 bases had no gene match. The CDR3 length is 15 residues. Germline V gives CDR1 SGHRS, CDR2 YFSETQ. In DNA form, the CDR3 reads TGCGCCAGCAGCTTCGGACAGGTCTTTAATGAAAAACTGTTTTTT. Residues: CASSFGQVFNEKLFF.

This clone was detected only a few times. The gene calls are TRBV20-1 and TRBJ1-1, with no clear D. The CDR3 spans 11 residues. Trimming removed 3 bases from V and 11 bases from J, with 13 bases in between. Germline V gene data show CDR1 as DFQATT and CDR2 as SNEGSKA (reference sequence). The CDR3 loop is CSASRLEWAFF. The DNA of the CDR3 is TGCAGTGCTAGCCGCCTCGAGTGGGCTTTCTTT.

The CDR3: CASSEAWAALGDTQYF. The CDR3 nucleotides are TGTGCCAGCAGTGAAGCCTGGGCAGCCTTGGGAGATACGCAGTATTTT. The chain joins TRBV6-1 to TRBJ2-3; no definite D call. V lost 0 bases to trimming and J lost 5 bases, with 15 bases between them. The CDR3 consists of 16 residues. Germline V gives CDR1 MNHNS, CDR2 SASEGT.

Written as DNA, the CDR3 is TGTGCCAGCAGGTTTGTGGGGACTAGCACAGATACGCAGTATTTT. Residues: CASRFVGTSTDTQYF. The chain links TRBV7-2 to TRBJ2-3; D is possibly TRBD2 (6 bases). V gave up 6 bases and J gave up 0 bases, with 13 bases separating them. The CDR3 runs 15 residues. The germline gives CDR1 SGHTA, CDR2 FQGNSA.

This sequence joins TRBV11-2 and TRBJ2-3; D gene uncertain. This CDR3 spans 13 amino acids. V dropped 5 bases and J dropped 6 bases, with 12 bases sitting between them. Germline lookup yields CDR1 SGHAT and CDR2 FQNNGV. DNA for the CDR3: TGTGCCAGCAGCGCCGTCAATGGGGATACGCAGTATTTT. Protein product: CASSAVNGDTQYF. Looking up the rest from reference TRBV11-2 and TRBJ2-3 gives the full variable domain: EAGVAQSPRYKIIEKRQSVAFWCNPISGHATLYWYQQILGQGPKLLIQFQNNGVVDDSQLPKDRFSAERLKGVDSTLKIQPAKLEDSAVYLCASSAVNGDTQYFGPGTRLTVL.

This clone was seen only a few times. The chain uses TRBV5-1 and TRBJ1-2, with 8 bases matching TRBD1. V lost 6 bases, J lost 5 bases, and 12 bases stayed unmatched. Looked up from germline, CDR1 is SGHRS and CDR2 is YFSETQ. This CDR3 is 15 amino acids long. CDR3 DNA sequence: TGCGCCAGCACCCTGGGGACAGGTCCCTTTTATGGCTACACCTTC. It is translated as CASTLGTGPFYGYTF.

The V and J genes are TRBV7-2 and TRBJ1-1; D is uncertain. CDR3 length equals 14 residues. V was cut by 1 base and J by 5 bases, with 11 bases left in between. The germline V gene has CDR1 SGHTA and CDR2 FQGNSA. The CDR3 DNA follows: TGTGCCAGCAGCTTAGGACACTCGGGGACTGAAGCTTTCTTT. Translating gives CASSLGHSGTEAFF.

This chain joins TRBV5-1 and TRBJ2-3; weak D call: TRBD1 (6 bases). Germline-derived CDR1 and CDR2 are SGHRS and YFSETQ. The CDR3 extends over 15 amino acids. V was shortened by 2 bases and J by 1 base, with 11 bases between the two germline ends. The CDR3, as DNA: TGCGCCAGCAGCTTCTCAGGGGTTGGCACAGATACGCAGTATTTT. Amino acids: CASSFSGVGTDTQYF. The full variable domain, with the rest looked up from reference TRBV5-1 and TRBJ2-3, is KAGVTQTPRYLIKTRGQQVTLSCSPISGHRSVSWYQQTPGQGLQFLFEYFSETQRNKGNFPGRFSGRQFSNSRSEMNVSTLELGDSALYLCASSFSGVGTDTQYFGPGTRLTVL.

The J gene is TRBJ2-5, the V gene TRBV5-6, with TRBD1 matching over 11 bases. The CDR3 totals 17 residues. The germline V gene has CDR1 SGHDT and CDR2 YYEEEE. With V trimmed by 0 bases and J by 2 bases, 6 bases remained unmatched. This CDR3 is CASSLAPGTGGQETQYF. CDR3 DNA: TGTGCCAGCAGCTTGGCTCCGGGGACAGGGGGTCAAGAGACCCAGTACTTC.

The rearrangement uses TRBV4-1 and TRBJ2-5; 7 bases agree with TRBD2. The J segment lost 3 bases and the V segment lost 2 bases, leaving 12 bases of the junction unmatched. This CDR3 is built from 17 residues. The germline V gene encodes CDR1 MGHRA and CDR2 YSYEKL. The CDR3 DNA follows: TGCGCCAGCAGCCAAACCCGGGACGCCGCGGGGGAAGAGACCCAGTACTTC. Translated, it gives CASSQTRDAAGEETQYF.

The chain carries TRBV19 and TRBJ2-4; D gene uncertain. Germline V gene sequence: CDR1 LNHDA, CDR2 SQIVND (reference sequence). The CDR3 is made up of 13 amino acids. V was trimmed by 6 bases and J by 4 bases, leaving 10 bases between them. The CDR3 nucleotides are TGTGCCAGTAGGGGCAGCCTTAAAAACATTCAGTACTTC. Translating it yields CASRGSLKNIQYF.

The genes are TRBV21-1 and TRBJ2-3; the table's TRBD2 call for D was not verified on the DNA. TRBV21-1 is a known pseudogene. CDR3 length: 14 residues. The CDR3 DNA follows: TGTGCCGCGAAGGGCGGGCTAGGAACAGATACGCAGTATTTT. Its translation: CAAKGGLGTDTQYF.

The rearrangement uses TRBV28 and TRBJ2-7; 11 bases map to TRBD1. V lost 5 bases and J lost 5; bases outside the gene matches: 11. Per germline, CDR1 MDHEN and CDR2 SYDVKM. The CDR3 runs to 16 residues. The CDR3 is CASSNLPGQGAHEQYF. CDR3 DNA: TGTGCCAGCAGTAATCTCCCCGGACAGGGGGCCCACGAGCAGTACTTC.

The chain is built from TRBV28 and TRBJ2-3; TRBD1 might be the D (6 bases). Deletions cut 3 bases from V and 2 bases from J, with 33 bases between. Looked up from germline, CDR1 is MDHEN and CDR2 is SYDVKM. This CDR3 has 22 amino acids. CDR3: CASSLVVGEEDRFPRITDTQYF. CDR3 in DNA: TGTGCCAGCAGTTTGGTGGTTGGGGAAGAAGACAGGTTCCCGCGGATCACAGATACGCAGTATTTT.

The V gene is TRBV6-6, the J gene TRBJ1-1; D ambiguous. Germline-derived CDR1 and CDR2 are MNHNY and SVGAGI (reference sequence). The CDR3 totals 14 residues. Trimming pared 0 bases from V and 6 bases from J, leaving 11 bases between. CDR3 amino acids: CASSYSNGLPEAFF. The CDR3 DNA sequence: TGTGCCAGCAGTTACTCGAACGGCCTACCTGAAGCTTTCTTT.

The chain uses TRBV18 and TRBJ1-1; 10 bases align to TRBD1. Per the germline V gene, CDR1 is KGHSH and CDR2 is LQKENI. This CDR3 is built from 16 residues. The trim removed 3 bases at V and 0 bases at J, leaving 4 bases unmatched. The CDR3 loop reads CASSPGTGVLNTEAFF. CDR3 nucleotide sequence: TGTGCCAGCTCACCTGGGACAGGGGTACTGAACACTGAAGCTTTCTTT. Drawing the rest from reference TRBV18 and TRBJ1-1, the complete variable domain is NAGVMQNPRHLVRRRGQEARLRCSPMKGHSHVYWYRQLPEEGLKFMVYLQKENIIDESGMPKERFSAEFPKEGPSILRIQQVVRGDSAAYFCASSPGTGVLNTEAFFGQGTRLTVV.